The next 16 T cell receptor beta chains were all read from a single sample in a study of tumor and adjacent non-tumor tissue in lung cancer (dated by TCRdb to between 2017 and 2018). The protocol used for the library was multiplex PCR. The instrument given in TCRdb is Illumina HiSeq 2500. TCRbeta libraries were constructed through three rounds of nested PCR with primers (Table S4) according to protocols adapted from ARM-PCR. TCRdb trimmed the raw reads at Q25, called clones with MiXCR and kept productive beta chains. Each CDR3 protein gets just one entry, which takes the most common genes and DNA from the rows behind it. For this sample there are 100,000 or so distinct CDR3 sequences; less than 75% appear just once. Together, the top ten hold roughly 19% of the sample. Bulk unsorted tissue served as the source for RNA extraction, and RNA quality was assessed using a NanoDrop ND-1000 and an Agilent 2100. Normal lung samples were distant non-tumor tissue taken more than 3 cm from the tumor edge.

The specimen sequenced was distant non-tumor lung tissue. The receptors were gathered from a man aged 25 to 45 with non-small cell lung cancer.

With respect to this clonotype: Mismatch with germline at one junction end may stem from a read error. J is TRBJ2-1 and V is TRBV20-1; 9 nucleotides match TRBD2. Per germline, CDR1 DFQATT and CDR2 SNEGSKA (reference sequence). This CDR3 is 15 amino acids long. CDR3 in amino acids: CGALTWTSVLHEQFF. The CDR3 bases are TGCGGTGCCCTGACCTGGACTAGCGTTCTCCATGAACAGTTCTTC.

There are many counts of this clonotype. V is TRBV20-1 and J is TRBJ2-3; 9 positions agree with TRBD1. Germline V lookup: CDR1 DFQATT, CDR2 SNEGSKA (reference sequence). The CDR3 runs to 14 residues. CDR3 in amino acids: CSPGTGFSTDTQYF. The CDR3 DNA reads as TGCAGCCCCGGGACAGGGTTTAGCACAGATACGCAGTATTTT.

This clonotype occurred a few times. This chain uses TRBV6-2 or TRBV6-3 with TRBJ2-7, with D perhaps being TRBD1 or TRBD2 (5 bases each). The CDR3 is made up of 14 amino acids. Germline lookup yields CDR1 MNHEY and CDR2 SVGEGT. Trimming took off 5 bases at V and 3 bases at J, with 14 bases between the two ends. The CDR3 bases are TGTGCCAGCAGTCACCGGGACCGATACTACGAGCAGTACTTC. Its translation is CASSHRDRYYEQYF.

Notes on this clonotype: Sequence at one end of the junction differs from germline and may be a read error. The V call is TRBV18, the J call TRBJ1-4; no definite D call. This CDR3 region has 14 residues. Germline values: CDR1 KGHSH, CDR2 LQKENI. The CDR3 loop reads CANSPPGREEKLFF. The CDR3 DNA is TGTGCCAACTCACCACCGGGGAGAGAAGAAAAACTGTTTTTT.

CDR3 protein: CASSPKLAVTYNEQFF. Written as DNA, the CDR3 is TGCGCCAGCAGCCCCAAACTAGCAGTTACCTACAATGAGCAGTTCTTC. The gene calls are TRBV5-1 and TRBJ2-1; weak D call: TRBD2 (6 bases). Trimming removed 4 bases at V and 2 bases at J, with 16 bases between. The CDR3 spans 16 residues. In germline, CDR1 is SGHRS, CDR2 YFSETQ.

This clonotype occurred a few times. A much larger clone sits a single nucleotide away, making a read error possible. This chain uses TRBV12-3 or TRBV12-4 with TRBJ2-1; 9 bases agree with TRBD2. The CDR3 sequence is 16 residues long. This CDR3 is CASSSGLASSYDEQFF. CDR3 coding DNA: TGTGCCAGCAGCTCCGGACTAGCGAGCTCCTACGATGAGCAGTTCTTC.

Ten or more counts support this clonotype. The CDR3 region is CASSHPGARGGLSTDTQYF. As DNA, the CDR3 is TGTGCCAGCAGCCATCCGGGCGCGCGGGGGGGGCTAAGCACAGATACGCAGTATTTT. The chain couples TRBV5-5 to TRBJ2-3; TRBD2 matches 9 bases. V shed 4 bases, J shed 0 bases, and the junction held 15 bases outside the gene matches. Germline V CDR1 and CDR2: SGHKS, YYEKEE (reference sequence). The CDR3 spans 19 residues.

Comments on this clonotype: The CDR3 end shows no conserved phenylalanine or tryptophan, and so a read error is likely. CDR3 protein: CSASSRRESTDTQYL. DNA of the CDR3: TGCAGTGCCAGTAGTCGGCGGGAGAGCACAGATACGCAGTATCTT. The chain has TRBV20-1 and TRBJ2-3; the match to TRBD2 covers 7 bases. Germline V gene lookup returns CDR1 DFQATT and CDR2 SNEGSKA (reference sequence). V trimming: 6 bases; J trimming: 0 bases; junction bases outside the gene matches: 9. CDR3 length equals 15 residues.

Regarding this clonotype: At one end the junction does not follow the germline gene, possibly because of a read error. The V and J genes are TRBV4-3 and TRBJ2-7; tentative D call: TRBD2 (5 bases). Per the germline V gene, CDR1 is LGHNA and CDR2 is YSLEER. The CDR3 covers 15 residues. The CDR3 nucleotides are TGCGCCAGCAACCAAGCGGCGGGCAGTTCCTACGAGCAGTATTTC. This codes for CASNQAAGSSYEQYF.

As concerns this clonotype: The junction departs from the called germline gene at one end, perhaps through a read error. J is TRBJ1-5 and V is TRBV24-1; possible D gene TRBD1, 6 bases. The V gene's germline CDR1 is KGHDR and CDR2 SFDVKD. CDR3 length equals 12 residues. The CDR3 DNA is TGTACCACCAGTAAGGGGGATCAGCCCCAGCATTTT. Protein product: CTTSKGDQPQHF.

This clonotype has at least ten counts. CDR3 in DNA: TGTGCCAGCAGCCCCGGACAGGGGGCAAAACAGCCCCAGCATTTT. Encoded protein: CASSPGQGAKQPQHF. The V call is TRBV6-6, the J call TRBJ1-5; 11 bases agree with TRBD1. The CDR3 loop spans 15 amino acids. Germline V gene lookup returns CDR1 MNHNY and CDR2 SVGAGI (reference sequence). After removal of 6 bases from V and 7 bases from J, the junction contained 8 bases not matched to a gene.

A single count supports this clonotype. A read error is likely, as this CDR3 ends without the conserved phenylalanine or tryptophan. V gene TRBV20-1 combines with J gene TRBJ2-3, with 7 bases matching TRBD2. CDR3 length: 14 amino acids. The germline CDR1 and CDR2 sequences are DFQATT and SNEGSKA (reference sequence). This chain's CDR3 is CGAVDGLVLDTQYY. DNA for the CDR3: TGCGGTGCGGTAGACGGACTAGTTCTAGATACGCAGTATTAT.

This chain links TRBV11-2 with TRBJ2-5; 8 bases map to TRBD1. The CDR3 sequence is 18 residues long. CDR1 and CDR2 from the germline V gene are SGHAT and FQNNGV. The CDR3 nucleotides are TGTGTCAGTAGCTTAGAAGTCTGGCAAGGGACAGGCCAAGAGACCCAGTACTTC. Amino acids: CVSSLEVWQGTGQETQYF.

This clonotype was counted once. At one of its ends the junction is not consistent with the germline gene, which may arise from a read error. The rearrangement links TRBV11-3 to TRBJ2-5; 14 positions agree with TRBD2. The CDR3 has 16 residues. The V gene's germline CDR1 is SGHNT and CDR2 YENEEA. DNA of the CDR3: TGTGCCACCAGTCCGGGACTAGCGGGAGAGGGAGAGACCCGGTACTTC. Translated, it gives CATSPGLAGEGETRYF.

The table lists this clonotype with a count of one. One end of the junction is discordant with germline, which a read error may explain. The gene calls are TRBV6-2 or TRBV6-3 and TRBJ2-1; no clear D gene. The CDR3 loop spans 15 amino acids. Per the germline V gene, CDR1 is MNHEY and CDR2 is SVGEGT. CDR3 loop: CASSPHLSSYNERFF. The DNA of the CDR3 is TGTGCCAGCAGTCCTCACCTGAGCTCCTACAATGAGCGGTTCTTC.

To note about this clonotype: Likely a read error: the CDR3 ends without its conserved phenylalanine or tryptophan. J is TRBJ2-5 and V is TRBV28; 7 bases align to TRBD2. Germline CDR1 and CDR2: MDHEN and SYDVKM. The CDR3 covers 15 residues. The CDR3 nucleotides read TGTGCCAGCAGTGCAGGAGGCGGGGCGCGGGAGAACCAGTACTAC. This translates into CASSAGGGARENQYY.